The clone carrying this T cell receptor beta chain was counted only a few times. Antigen: not known. Trimming removed 2 bases at V and 3 bases at J, with 3 bases between. Germline loops: CDR1 SGHRS, CDR2 YFSETQ. The CDR3 runs 11 residues. These data belong to a study of spatial heterogeneity in lung cancer. As for the study in general: Averaged across combinations, each unique TCR and UMI pairing appeared more than ten times in raw reads, which were uncorrected. General study findings and limits: The study found that expanded intratumoral alpha and beta TCR counts tracked tumor mutation counts.

Every individual TCR cDNA molecule carried its own unique molecular identifier, which allowed correction of PCR and sequencing errors. TCRdb ran MiXCR on the 5' RACE reads and lists one entry per CDR3 protein. The table includes 20,000 to 25,000 distinct CDR3 sequences, 15% to 20% detected once. As for time point: sample taken at primary tumor resection. There were 65 or so donors, all of them untreated patients with early-stage non-small cell lung cancer. TCRs were sequenced from unsorted whole RNA of tumor, nontumor lung or PBMC. The sequencing here drew on lung tumor tissue, taken at surgery. This clonotype originated in a female donor with early-stage non-small cell lung cancer. The V call is TRBV5-1, the J call TRBJ2-7; D is uncertain. The CDR3 here is CASSFDYEQYF. The CDR3 nucleotides read TGCGCCAGCAGCTTCGACTACGAGCAGTACTTC.